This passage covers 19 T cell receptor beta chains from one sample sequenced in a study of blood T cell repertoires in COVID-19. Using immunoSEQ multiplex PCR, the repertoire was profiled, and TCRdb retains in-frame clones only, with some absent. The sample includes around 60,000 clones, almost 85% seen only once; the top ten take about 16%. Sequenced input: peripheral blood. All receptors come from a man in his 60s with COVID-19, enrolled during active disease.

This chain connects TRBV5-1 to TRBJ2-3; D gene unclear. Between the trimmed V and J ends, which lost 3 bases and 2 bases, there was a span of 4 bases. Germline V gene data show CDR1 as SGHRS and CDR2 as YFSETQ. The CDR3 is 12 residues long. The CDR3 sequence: CASSSNTDTQYF. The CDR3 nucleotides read TGCGCCAGCAGCTCCAACACAGATACGCAGTATTTT.

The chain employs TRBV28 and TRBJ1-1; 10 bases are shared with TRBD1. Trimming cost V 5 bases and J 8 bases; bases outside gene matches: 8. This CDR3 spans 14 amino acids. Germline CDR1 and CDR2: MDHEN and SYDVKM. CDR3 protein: CASSAGTGVAEAFF. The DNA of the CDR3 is TGTGCCAGCAGTGCGGGGACAGGGGTCGCGGAAGCTTTCTTT.

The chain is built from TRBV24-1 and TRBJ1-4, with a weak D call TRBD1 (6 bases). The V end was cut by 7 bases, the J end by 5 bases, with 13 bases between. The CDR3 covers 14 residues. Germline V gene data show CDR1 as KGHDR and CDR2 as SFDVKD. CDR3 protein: CATSGGGGNEKLFF. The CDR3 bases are TGTGCCACCAGCGGCGGGGGGGGCAATGAAAAACTGTTTTTT.

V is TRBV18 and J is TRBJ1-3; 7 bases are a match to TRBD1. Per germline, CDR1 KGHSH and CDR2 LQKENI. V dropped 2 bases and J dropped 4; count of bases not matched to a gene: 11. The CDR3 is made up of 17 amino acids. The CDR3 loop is CASSPNYLQGRGNTIYF. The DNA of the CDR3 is TGTGCCAGCTCACCAAACTACCTACAGGGGCGCGGAAACACCATATATTTT. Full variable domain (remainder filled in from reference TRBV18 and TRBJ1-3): NAGVMQNPRHLVRRRGQEARLRCSPMKGHSHVYWYRQLPEEGLKFMVYLQKENIIDESGMPKERFSAEFPKEGPSILRIQQVVRGDSAAYFCASSPNYLQGRGNTIYFGEGSWLTVV.

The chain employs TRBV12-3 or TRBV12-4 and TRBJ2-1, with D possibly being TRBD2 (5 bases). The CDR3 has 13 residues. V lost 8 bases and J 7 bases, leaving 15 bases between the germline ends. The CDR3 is CASQSGFENEQFF. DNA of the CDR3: TGTGCCAGCCAATCGGGGTTTGAAAATGAGCAGTTCTTC.

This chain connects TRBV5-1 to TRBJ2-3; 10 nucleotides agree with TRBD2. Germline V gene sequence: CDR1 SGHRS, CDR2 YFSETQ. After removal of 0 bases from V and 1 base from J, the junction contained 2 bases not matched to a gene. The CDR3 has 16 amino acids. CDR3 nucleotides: TGCGCCAGCAGCTTGGAAACTAGCGGGGGCACAGATACGCAGTATTTT. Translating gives CASSLETSGGTDTQYF. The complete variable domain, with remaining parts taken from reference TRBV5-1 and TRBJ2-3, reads KAGVTQTPRYLIKTRGQQVTLSCSPISGHRSVSWYQQTPGQGLQFLFEYFSETQRNKGNFPGRFSGRQFSNSRSEMNVSTLELGDSALYLCASSLETSGGTDTQYFGPGTRLTVL.

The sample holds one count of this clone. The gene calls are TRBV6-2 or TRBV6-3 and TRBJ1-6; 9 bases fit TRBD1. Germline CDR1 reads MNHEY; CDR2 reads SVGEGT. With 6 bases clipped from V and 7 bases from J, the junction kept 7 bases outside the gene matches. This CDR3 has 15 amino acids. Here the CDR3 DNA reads TGTGCCAGCAGCGATTTCGGACAGGGGAATTCACCCCTCCACTTT. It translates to CASSDFGQGNSPLHF.

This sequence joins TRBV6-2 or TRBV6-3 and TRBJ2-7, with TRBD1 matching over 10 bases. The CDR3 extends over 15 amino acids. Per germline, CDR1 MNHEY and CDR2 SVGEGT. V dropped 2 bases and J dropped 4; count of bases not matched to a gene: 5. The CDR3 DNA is TGTGCCAGCAGTTACGGGACAGGGGACAGGTACGAGCAGTACTTC. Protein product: CASSYGTGDRYEQYF.

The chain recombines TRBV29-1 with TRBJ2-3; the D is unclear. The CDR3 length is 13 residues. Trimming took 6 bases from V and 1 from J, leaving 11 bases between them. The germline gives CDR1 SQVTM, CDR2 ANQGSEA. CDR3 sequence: CSVSIRRTDTQYF. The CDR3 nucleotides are TGCAGCGTCAGTATTCGCCGCACAGATACGCAGTATTTT.

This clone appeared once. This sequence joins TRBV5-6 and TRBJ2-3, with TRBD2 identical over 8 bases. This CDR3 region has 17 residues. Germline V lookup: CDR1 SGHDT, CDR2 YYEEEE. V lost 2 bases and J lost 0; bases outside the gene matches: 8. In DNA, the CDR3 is TGTGCCAGCAGCTTAGTAGCGGGGAGAATAAGCACAGATACGCAGTATTTT. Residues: CASSLVAGRISTDTQYF.

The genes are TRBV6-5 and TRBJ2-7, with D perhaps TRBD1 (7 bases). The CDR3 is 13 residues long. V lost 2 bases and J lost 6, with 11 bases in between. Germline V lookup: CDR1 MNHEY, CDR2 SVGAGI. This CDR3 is CASSYPRGVEQYF. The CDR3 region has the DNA TGTGCCAGCAGTTACCCCAGGGGGGTCGAGCAGTACTTC.

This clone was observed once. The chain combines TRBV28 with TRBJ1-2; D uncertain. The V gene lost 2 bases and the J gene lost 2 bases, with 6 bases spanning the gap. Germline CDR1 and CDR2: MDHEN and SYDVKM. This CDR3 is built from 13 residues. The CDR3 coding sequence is TGTGCCAGCAGTTTAGGGCCCAACTATGGCTACACCTTC. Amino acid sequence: CASSLGPNYGYTF.

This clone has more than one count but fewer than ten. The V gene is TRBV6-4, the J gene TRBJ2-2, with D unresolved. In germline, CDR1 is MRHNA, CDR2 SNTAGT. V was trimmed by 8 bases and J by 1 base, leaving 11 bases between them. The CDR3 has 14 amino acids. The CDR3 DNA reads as TGTGCCAGCCGAGTCGAGCAGAACACCGGGGAGCTGTTTTTT. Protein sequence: CASRVEQNTGELFF.

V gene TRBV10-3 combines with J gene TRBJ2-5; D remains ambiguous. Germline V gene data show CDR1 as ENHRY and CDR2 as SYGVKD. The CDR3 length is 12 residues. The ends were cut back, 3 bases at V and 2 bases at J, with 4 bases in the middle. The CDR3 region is CAISDRQETQYF. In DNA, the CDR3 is TGTGCCATCAGTGACAGACAAGAGACCCAGTACTTC.

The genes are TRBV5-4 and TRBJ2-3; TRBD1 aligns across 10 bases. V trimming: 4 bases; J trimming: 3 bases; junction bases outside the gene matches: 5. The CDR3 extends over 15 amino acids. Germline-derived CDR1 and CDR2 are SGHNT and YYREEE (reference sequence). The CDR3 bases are TGTGCCAGCAGCCTGGACAGGGGGGTTACAGATACGCAGTATTTT. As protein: CASSLDRGVTDTQYF.

CDR3 sequence: CSVKDRGEKLFF. The CDR3 DNA is TGCAGCGTTAAGGACCGGGGGGAAAAACTGTTTTTT. The chain joins TRBV29-1 to TRBJ1-4, with D perhaps matching TRBD1 (5 bases). The CDR3 runs 12 residues. In germline, CDR1 is SQVTM, CDR2 ANQGSEA. The germline V and J ends were trimmed by 5 bases and 8 bases, with 12 bases remaining between them.

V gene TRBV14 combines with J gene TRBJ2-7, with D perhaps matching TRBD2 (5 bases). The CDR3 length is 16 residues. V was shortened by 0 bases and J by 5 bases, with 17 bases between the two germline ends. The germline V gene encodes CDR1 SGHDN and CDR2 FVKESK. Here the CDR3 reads CASSQDPLVEADEQYF. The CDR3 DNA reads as TGTGCCAGCAGCCAAGACCCTCTGGTGGAGGCGGACGAGCAGTACTTC.

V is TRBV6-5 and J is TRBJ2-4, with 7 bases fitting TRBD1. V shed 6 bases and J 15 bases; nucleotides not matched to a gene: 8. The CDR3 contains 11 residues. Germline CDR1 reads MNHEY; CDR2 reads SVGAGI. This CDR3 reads CASRTGTAVYF. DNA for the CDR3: TGTGCCAGCAGAACCGGGACAGCCGTGTACTTC.

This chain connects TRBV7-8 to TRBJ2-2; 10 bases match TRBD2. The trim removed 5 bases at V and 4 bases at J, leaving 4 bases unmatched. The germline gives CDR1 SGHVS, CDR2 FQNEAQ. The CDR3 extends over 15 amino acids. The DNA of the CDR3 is TGTGCCAGCAGCCGAGCGGGAGGGGTCACCGGGGAGCTGTTTTTT. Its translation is CASSRAGGVTGELFF.